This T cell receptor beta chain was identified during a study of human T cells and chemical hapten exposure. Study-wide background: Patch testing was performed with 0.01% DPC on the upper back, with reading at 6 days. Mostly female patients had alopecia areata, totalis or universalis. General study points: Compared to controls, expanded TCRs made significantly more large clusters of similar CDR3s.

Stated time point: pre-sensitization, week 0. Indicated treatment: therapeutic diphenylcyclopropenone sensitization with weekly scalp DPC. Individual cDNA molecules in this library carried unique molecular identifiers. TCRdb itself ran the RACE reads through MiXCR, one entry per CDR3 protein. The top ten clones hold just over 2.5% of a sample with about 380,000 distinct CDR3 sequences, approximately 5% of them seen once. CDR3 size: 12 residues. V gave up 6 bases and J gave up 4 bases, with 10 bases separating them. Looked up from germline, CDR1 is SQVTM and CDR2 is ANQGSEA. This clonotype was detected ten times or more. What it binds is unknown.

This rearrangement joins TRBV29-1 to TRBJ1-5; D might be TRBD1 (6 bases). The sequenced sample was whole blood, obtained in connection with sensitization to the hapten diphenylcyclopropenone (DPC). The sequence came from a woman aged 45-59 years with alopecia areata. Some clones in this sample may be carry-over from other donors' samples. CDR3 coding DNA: TGCAGCGTGGGGGCGGATAATCAGCCCCAGCATTTT. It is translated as CSVGADNQPQHF.